This T cell receptor beta chain originates from a study of CD8+ T cells in alopecia areata. Across the whole study: Severity was scored as percentage of affected scalp area in treated patients.

The trim removed 5 bases at V and 5 bases at J, leaving 3 bases unmatched. CDR1 and CDR2 from the germline V gene are MGHDK and SYGVNS. CDR3 length equals 14 residues. RNA was extracted and reverse transcribed into cDNA as the sequencing template. Assay: immunoSEQ multiplex PCR; the TCRdb copy retains only in-frame clones and omits some. The sample has 150,000 to 200,000 clones, 60% seen once. Study-level findings and limits: Many expanded lesional clones persisted in scalp and blood during tofacitinib treatment. Affected lesional scalp, above all in alopecia totalis/universalis, was more clonal than normal scalp.

This clone appeared a single time. Its antigen is as yet unknown. The treatment denotes: oral pan-JAK inhibitor, 5-10 mg twice daily. This specimen consisted of CD4+ T cells sorted from blood, obtained at week 24, from a patient treated with tofacitinib. V gene TRBV25-1 combines with J gene TRBJ2-2, with 9 bases aligning to TRBD1. This clonotype was obtained from a human donor with alopecia areata. Here the CDR3 reads CASSLQGATGELFF. The DNA for the CDR3 is TGTGCCAGCAGTCTACAGGGGGCAACCGGGGAGCTGTTTTTT. The full variable domain, rest sourced from reference TRBV25-1 and TRBJ2-2, is EADIYQTPRYLVIGTGKKITLECSQTMGHDKMYWYQQDPGMELHLIHYSYGVNSTEKGDLSSESTVSRIRTEHFPLTLESARPSHTSQYLCASSLQGATGELFFGEGSRLTVL.